This T cell receptor (beta chain) originates from a study of CD8 T cells in Susac syndrome. Reverse transcription of about 0.5 to 1 ug RNA used random hexamers. One entry per CDR3 protein results from TCRdb running MiXCR on the immunoSEQ multiplex PCR reads. Of about 130,000 distinct CDR3 sequences detected, nearly 95% appear once; the ten largest clones hold roughly 0.11%. Germline-derived CDR1 and CDR2 are LGHDT and YNNKEL (reference sequence). The CDR3 runs to 13 residues. The ends lost 4 bases at V and 5 bases at J; junction bases unmatched: 4. This sequence originates from a human donor in good health. The sequenced sample was CD4+ T cells from PBMCs. The chain carries TRBV3-1 and TRBJ2-5; 7 bases match TRBD2. DNA of the CDR3: TGTGCCAGCAGCCCGGGAGGAACCGAGACCCAGTACTTC. It specifies CASSPGGTETQYF.